Here is one T cell receptor beta chain with its context. Its antigen is currently unknown. This sample was taken from a study of a mutant IDH1 vaccine in newly diagnosed glioma. Study as a whole: Patients came in for eight vaccinations, in weeks 1, 3, 5, 7, 11, 15, 19 and 23. Therapy received beforehand was radiotherapy, temozolomide, or both, with most patients given both. General observations from the study: Pseudoprogression appeared independent of alterations in top peripheral clonotypes.

Libraries were prepared by immunoSEQ multiplex PCR; TCRdb keeps only in-frame clonotypes and omits some of them. This sample has about 120,000 clones, with 80% found just once. This CDR3 spans 12 amino acids. Germline CDR1 and CDR2: MNHNY and SVGAGI (reference sequence). Trimming removed 7 bases at V and 0 bases at J, with 5 bases between. Sample time point: week 11, during vaccination. Vaccinated patients received 300 ug of mutant IDH1 20-mer peptide per dose, with topical imiquimod. The source is a man aged 35 to 55 with glioma. This rearrangement joins TRBV6-6 to TRBJ2-3; unclear D gene. This material consisted of PBMCs, taken from a glioma patient whose treatment included an IDH1 peptide vaccine. CDR3 coding DNA: TGTGCCAGCAATCCAAGCACAGATACGCAGTATTTT. Translated: CASNPSTDTQYF.